A selection of T cell receptor beta chains follows, all from one sample in a study of shared clonotypes between healthy human individuals. Sequencing was performed with immunoSEQ multiplex PCR; in TCRdb, only in-frame clones are kept and a portion is missing. Of around 1,900,000 clones listed, approximately 92% are singletons. Sequencing was done on a sample of naive CD8+ T cells from PBMCs. These receptors came from a man aged 18 to 29 in good health. Some clones in this sample may be carry-over from other donors' samples. CDR3s include the opening cysteine and the closing phenylalanine or tryptophan. Each record gives: D gene, clone size, J gene, V gene, CDR3 protein, CDR3 DNA. D genes are given only for firm matches. Clone size, where shown, is once, few, many, or a class for clones that have expanded.

>TRBD2|-|TRBJ2-3|TRBV9
CASSREGGRAYSDTQYF
TGTGCCAGCAGCCGGGAGGGCGGGAGGGCCTACTCAGATACGCAGTATTTT
>-|-|TRBJ1-2|TRBV5-4
CASSPLGYGYTF
TGTGCCAGCAGCCCCCTCGGCTATGGCTACACCTTC
>-|-|TRBJ2-3|TRBV27
CASSLSIADKQYF
TGTGCCAGCAGTTTATCGATAGCTGATAAGCAGTATTTT
>-|-|TRBJ1-1|TRBV19
CASSGDPMNTEAFF
TGTGCCAGCTCCGGGGACCCTATGAACACTGAAGCTTTCTTT
>TRBD2|-|TRBJ2-5|TRBV10-1
CASSERLADETQYF
TGCGCCAGCAGTGAGAGGCTAGCGGATGAGACCCAGTACTTC
>TRBD2|-|TRBJ2-7|TRBV7-9
CASTLGTSRYEQYF
TGTGCCAGCACTCTCGGGACTAGTCGGTACGAGCAGTACTTC
>-|-|TRBJ2-4|TRBV28
CASSPMTALAKNIQYF
TGTGCCAGCAGCCCAATGACAGCACTAGCCAAAAACATTCAGTACTTC
>-|once|TRBJ2-2|TRBV5-1
CASSLILSGELFF
TGCGCCAGCAGCTTGATCTTGTCCGGGGAGCTGTTTTTT
>-|-|TRBJ1-2|TRBV19
CASTSRADYGYTF
TGTGCCAGTACCTCCAGGGCAGACTATGGCTACACCTTC
>TRBD2|once|TRBJ2-7|TRBV6-5
CASSYTGGLVGEQYF
TGTGCCAGCAGTTACACGGGAGGTCTAGTAGGCGAGCAGTACTTC
>-|-|TRBJ2-5|TRBV14
CASSQGWIRQETQYF
TGTGCCAGCAGCCAAGGGTGGATACGGCAAGAGACCCAGTACTTC
>TRBD2|-|TRBJ2-7|TRBV7-9
CASSPEGREGLYEQYF
TGTGCCAGCAGCCCCGAGGGGCGGGAGGGCCTCTACGAGCAGTACTTC
>TRBD2|-|TRBJ2-7|TRBV5-1
CASSLTSGRAGTFYEQYF
TGCGCCAGCAGTCTGACTAGCGGGAGGGCCGGTACTTTCTACGAGCAGTACTTC
>TRBD1|-|TRBJ2-2|TRBV7-6
CASSLAAGQGSPGELFF
TGTGCCAGCAGCTTAGCGGCGGGACAGGGGTCCCCCGGGGAGCTGTTTTTT
>TRBD1|-|TRBJ1-1|TRBV4-2
CASSQDRFRIQGVTEAFF
TGTGCCAGCAGCCAAGATCGCTTCCGGATTCAGGGGGTCACTGAAGCTTTCTTT
>-|-|TRBJ2-7|TRBV28
CASSFAGAPGEQYF
TGTGCCAGCAGTTTTGCGGGGGCTCCTGGTGAGCAGTACTTC
>-|-|TRBJ2-7|TRBV7-9
CASSPHWDTTYEQYF
TGTGCCAGCAGCCCGCACTGGGACACGACCTACGAGCAGTACTTC
>TRBD1|-|TRBJ2-3|TRBV27
CASRDRGLSDTQYF
TGTGCCAGCAGGGACAGGGGGTTATCCGATACGCAGTATTTT
>-|once|TRBJ2-7|TRBV6-1
CASRGLRRSLYEQYF
TGTGCCAGCAGGGGGTTGAGACGGAGCCTCTACGAGCAGTACTTC
>-|-|TRBJ2-7|TRBV6-5
CASSYGQGGMNEQYF
TGTGCCAGCAGTTACGGACAGGGAGGGATGAACGAGCAGTACTTC
>-|-|TRBJ1-3|TRBV19
CASSIDDPGNTIYF
TGTGCCAGTAGTATAGATGACCCTGGAAACACCATATATTTT
>-|-|TRBJ1-5|TRBV19
CASSVGQVGRYSNQPQHF
TGTGCCAGTAGCGTGGGCCAGGTGGGACGGTATAGCAATCAGCCCCAGCATTTT
>TRBD1|-|TRBJ2-2|TRBV9
CASSTWTGSNTGELFF
TGTGCCAGCAGCACGTGGACAGGGTCGAACACCGGGGAGCTGTTTTTT
>TRBD2|-|TRBJ2-1|TRBV4-3
CASSQILAGDDIVEQFF
TGCGCCAGCAGCCAGATACTAGCGGGCGATGATATCGTGGAGCAGTTCTTC
>TRBD2|-|TRBJ2-1|TRBV2
CASSEARRLAGGYNEQFF
TGTGCCAGCAGTGAAGCGCGACGCCTAGCGGGAGGGTACAATGAGCAGTTCTTC
>TRBD1|-|TRBJ2-1|TRBV7-9
CASSSDRVEQFF
TGTGCCAGCAGCTCAGACAGGGTGGAGCAGTTCTTC
>-|-|TRBJ2-7|TRBV6-1
CASSEIRLGEQYF
TGTGCCAGCAGTGAGATTCGACTCGGCGAGCAGTACTTC
>-|once|TRBJ1-1|TRBV28
CASSPPRRLNTEAFF
TGTGCCAGCAGCCCCCCGCGCAGATTGAACACTGAAGCTTTCTTT
>TRBD2|-|TRBJ2-7|TRBV28
CASSPSGRPSYEQYF
TGTGCCAGCAGTCCTAGCGGGAGGCCTTCCTACGAGCAGTACTTC
>-|-|TRBJ2-2|TRBV28
CASRLGGSAGELFF
TGTGCCAGCAGATTGGGGGGCTCGGCCGGGGAGCTGTTTTTT
>-|-|TRBJ2-1|TRBV5-1
CASRTGLQSSYNEQFF
TGCGCCAGCAGGACGGGACTGCAGAGCTCCTACAATGAGCAGTTCTTC
>TRBD2|-|TRBJ2-5|TRBV4-2
CASSQADSGRGETQYF
TGTGCCAGCAGCCAAGCGGATAGCGGGAGAGGTGAGACCCAGTACTTC
>-|-|TRBJ2-7|TRBV27
CASSWSRGSDEQYF
TGTGCCAGCAGTTGGTCGAGGGGGTCTGACGAGCAGTACTTC
>TRBD2|-|TRBJ2-3|TRBV2
CASSGLAARTDTQYF
TGTGCCAGCAGTGGACTAGCGGCCCGCACAGATACGCAGTATTTT
>TRBD2|-|TRBJ2-7|TRBV4-3
CASSQGLAGVYEQYF
TGCGCCAGCAGCCAAGGACTAGCGGGAGTATACGAGCAGTACTTC
>-|-|TRBJ2-7|TRBV4-3
CASSRDIPSDEQYF
TGCGCCAGCAGCCGGGACATTCCCTCGGACGAGCAGTACTTC
>-|-|TRBJ2-1|TRBV9
CASSHSLQEGASGDYNEQFF
TGTGCCAGCAGCCACTCTCTGCAGGAGGGGGCGAGTGGTGACTACAATGAGCAGTTCTTC
>-|-|TRBJ2-7|TRBV28
CASTLGRQGRGEQYF
TGTGCCAGCACCCTGGGGAGGCAGGGGAGAGGCGAGCAGTACTTC
>-|-|TRBJ2-4|TRBV19
CASSPQGLAKNIQYF
TGTGCCAGTAGTCCTCAGGGGCTAGCCAAAAACATTCAGTACTTC
>-|-|TRBJ1-1|TRBV5-1
CARDTEAFF
TGCGCCAGGGACACTGAAGCTTTCTTT
>-|-|TRBJ2-7|TRBV6-5
CASSFRQNVGEQYF
TGTGCCAGCAGTTTCCGACAGAATGTTGGCGAGCAGTACTTC